This T cell receptor beta chain came from a study of T cell changes during pregnancy in multiple sclerosis. The repertoire was sequenced with immunoSEQ multiplex PCR; TCRdb's copy has only in-frame clones and lacks some. Of 90,000 to 120,000 clones in the sample, less than 95% were seen once. Sequencing used peripheral blood, obtained in the third trimester of pregnancy. The receptor was isolated from a female donor in good health, enrolled as a control in a pregnancy study.

CDR3 loop: CASLPGHFGQKGTGELFF. CDR3 DNA sequence: TGTGCCAGTCTACCAGGACACTTCGGACAGAAAGGTACCGGGGAGCTGTTTTTT. The rearrangement links TRBV19 to TRBJ2-2; possibly TRBD1 for D (6 bases). With 8 bases removed from V and 5 bases from J, the gap between germline ends came to 27 bases. The CDR3 consists of 18 residues. Germline CDR1 and CDR2: LNHDA and SQIVND (reference sequence).